This is a list of T cell receptor beta chains from one sample in a study of CD8 T cells in Susac syndrome. From the immunoSEQ multiplex PCR reads, TCRdb called clonotypes with MiXCR, one entry per CDR3 protein. The data show about 120,000 distinct CDR3 sequences, roughly 94% seen once. Sequenced input: CD4+ T cells from PBMCs. The source is a human donor in good health. Each CDR3 is given with its conserved first and last residue. D genes are given only for firm matches. The listing skips clone size in some rows; elsewhere it reads once, few, many or a size class.

clone_size: -
j_call: TRBJ2-3
v_call: TRBV3-1
d_call: -
cdr3_aa: CASSPTRGFQDTQYF
cdr3_nt: TGTGCCAGCAGCCCGACTAGAGGGTTTCAAGATACGCAGTATTTT

clone_size: -
j_call: TRBJ2-1
v_call: TRBV20-1
d_call: TRBD2
cdr3_aa: CSARESLAGGYEQFF
cdr3_nt: TGCAGTGCTAGAGAATCACTAGCGGGAGGGTACGAGCAGTTCTTC

clone_size: -
j_call: TRBJ2-1
v_call: TRBV27
d_call: -
cdr3_aa: CASSLSRPSLNNEQFF
cdr3_nt: TGTGCCAGCAGTTTATCTAGGCCCTCTTTGAACAATGAGCAGTTCTTC

clone_size: -
j_call: TRBJ2-7
v_call: TRBV20-1
d_call: TRBD2
cdr3_aa: CSARGTSPLEQYF
cdr3_nt: TGCAGTGCTAGGGGGACTAGTCCCCTCGAGCAGTACTTC

clone_size: -
j_call: TRBJ1-1
v_call: TRBV20-1
d_call: TRBD1
cdr3_aa: CSAEGANTEAFF
cdr3_nt: TGCAGTGCCGAGGGGGCTAACACTGAAGCTTTCTTT

clone_size: -
j_call: TRBJ1-1
v_call: TRBV28
d_call: -
cdr3_aa: CASYGPGGRTEAFF
cdr3_nt: TGTGCCAGCTACGGGCCCGGAGGAAGAACTGAAGCTTTCTTT

clone_size: -
j_call: TRBJ2-1
v_call: TRBV12-3/TRBV12-4
d_call: -
cdr3_aa: CASSNGFSYNEQFF
cdr3_nt: TGTGCCAGCAGTAACGGCTTTTCCTACAATGAGCAGTTCTTC

clone_size: -
j_call: TRBJ2-3
v_call: TRBV28
d_call: TRBD2
cdr3_aa: CANRLAGTDTQYF
cdr3_nt: TGTGCCAACCGACTAGCGGGCACAGATACGCAGTATTTT

clone_size: -
j_call: TRBJ2-7
v_call: TRBV6-1
d_call: -
cdr3_aa: CASSEGLGSYEQYF
cdr3_nt: TGTGCCAGCAGTGAAGGATTAGGGAGCTACGAGCAGTACTTC

clone_size: -
j_call: TRBJ2-1
v_call: TRBV13
d_call: -
cdr3_aa: CASSPRLVNEQFF
cdr3_nt: TGTGCCAGCAGCCCTCGACTAGTGAATGAGCAGTTCTTC

clone_size: once
j_call: TRBJ1-4
v_call: TRBV10-3
d_call: -
cdr3_aa: CAISSGPLGEKLFF
cdr3_nt: TGTGCCATCAGTTCGGGCCCCCTGGGGGAAAAACTGTTTTTT

clone_size: -
j_call: TRBJ2-2
v_call: TRBV6-2/TRBV6-3
d_call: -
cdr3_aa: CASRRDGLPNTGELFF
cdr3_nt: TGTGCCAGCAGGCGGGACGGTCTTCCGAACACCGGGGAGCTGTTTTTT

clone_size: -
j_call: TRBJ2-1
v_call: TRBV7-8
d_call: TRBD2
cdr3_aa: CASSQRLAGGPAPFF
cdr3_nt: TGTGCCAGCAGCCAAAGACTAGCGGGAGGGCCCGCTCCGTTCTTC

clone_size: -
j_call: TRBJ2-1
v_call: TRBV18
d_call: TRBD2
cdr3_aa: CASSPSASGSVNEQFF
cdr3_nt: TGTGCCAGCTCACCCTCGGCTAGCGGGAGTGTCAATGAGCAGTTCTTC

clone_size: -
j_call: TRBJ2-3
v_call: TRBV20-1
d_call: -
cdr3_aa: CSARTGVFTDTQYF
cdr3_nt: TGCAGTGCTAGAACGGGAGTGTTCACGGATACGCAGTATTTT

clone_size: -
j_call: TRBJ2-1
v_call: TRBV2
d_call: TRBD1
cdr3_aa: CASSAWTGSSYNEQFF
cdr3_nt: TGTGCCAGCAGTGCTTGGACAGGGAGCTCCTACAATGAGCAGTTCTTC

clone_size: -
j_call: TRBJ2-5
v_call: TRBV20-1
d_call: -
cdr3_aa: CSASQETQYF
cdr3_nt: TGCAGTGCTAGTCAGGAGACCCAGTACTTC

clone_size: -
j_call: TRBJ2-2
v_call: TRBV29-1
d_call: TRBD1
cdr3_aa: CSVVTGGNTGELFF
cdr3_nt: TGCAGCGTTGTTACAGGGGGAAACACCGGGGAGCTGTTTTTT

clone_size: few
j_call: TRBJ2-5
v_call: TRBV2
d_call: -
cdr3_aa: CASRSNGRLRETQYF
cdr3_nt: TGTGCCAGCAGATCGAACGGGAGACTGCGGGAGACCCAGTACTTC

clone_size: once
j_call: TRBJ2-7
v_call: TRBV6-6
d_call: -
cdr3_aa: CASRGRRAYEQYF
cdr3_nt: TGTGCCAGCAGGGGACGCAGGGCCTACGAGCAGTACTTC

clone_size: -
j_call: TRBJ2-7
v_call: TRBV18
d_call: TRBD2
cdr3_aa: CASSPPGLAGVYEQYF
cdr3_nt: TGTGCCAGCTCACCACCGGGACTAGCGGGAGTGTACGAGCAGTACTTC

clone_size: once
j_call: TRBJ2-1
v_call: TRBV12-3/TRBV12-4
d_call: TRBD2
cdr3_aa: CASRLTSGRADEQFF
cdr3_nt: TGTGCCAGCAGATTGACTAGCGGGAGGGCCGATGAGCAGTTCTTC

clone_size: once
j_call: TRBJ2-1
v_call: TRBV5-1
d_call: -
cdr3_aa: CASSLAERGPPSSYNEQFF
cdr3_nt: TGCGCCAGCAGCTTGGCGGAAAGGGGACCGCCGAGCTCCTACAATGAGCAGTTCTTC